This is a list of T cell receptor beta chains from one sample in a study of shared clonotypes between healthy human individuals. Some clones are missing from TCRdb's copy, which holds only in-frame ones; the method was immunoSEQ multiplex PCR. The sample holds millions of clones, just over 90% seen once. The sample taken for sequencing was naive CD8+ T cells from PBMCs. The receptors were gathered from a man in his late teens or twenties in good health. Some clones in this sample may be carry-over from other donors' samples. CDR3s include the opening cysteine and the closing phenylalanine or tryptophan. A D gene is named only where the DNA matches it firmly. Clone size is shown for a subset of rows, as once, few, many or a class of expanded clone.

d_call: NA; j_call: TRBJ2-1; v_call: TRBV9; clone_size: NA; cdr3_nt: TGTGCCAGCAGCCCTTTCATGGCCAATGAGCAGTTCTTC; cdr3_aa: CASSPFMANEQFF
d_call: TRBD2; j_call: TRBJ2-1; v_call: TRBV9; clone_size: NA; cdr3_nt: TGTGCCAGCAGCGCGGGACTAGCTACTCTGGGACCTTACAATGAGCAGTTCTTC; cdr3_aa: CASSAGLATLGPYNEQFF
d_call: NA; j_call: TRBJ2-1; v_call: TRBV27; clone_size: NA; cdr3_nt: TGTGCCAGCAGGGCCCGGGACAAATACAATGAGCAGTTCTTC; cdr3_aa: CASRARDKYNEQFF
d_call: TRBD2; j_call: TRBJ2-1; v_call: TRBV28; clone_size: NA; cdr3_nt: TGTGCCAGCAGCCGTACTAGCGGGAGCTTTGATGAGCAGTTCTTC; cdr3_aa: CASSRTSGSFDEQFF
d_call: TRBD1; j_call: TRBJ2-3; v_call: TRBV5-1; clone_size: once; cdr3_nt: TGCGCCAGCAGCTTGGAGGGCGGCAGGGGGACAGATACGCAGTATTTT; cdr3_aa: CASSLEGGRGTDTQYF
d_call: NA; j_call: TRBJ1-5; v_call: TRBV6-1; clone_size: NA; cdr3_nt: TGTGCCAGCAGTGAAATGGGTTGGTATCAGCCCCAGCATTTT; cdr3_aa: CASSEMGWYQPQHF
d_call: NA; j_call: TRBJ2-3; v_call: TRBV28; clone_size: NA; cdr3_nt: TGTGCCAGCAGTTTCCCTGGAAGGGGGAGAAGTGGCACAGATACGCAGTATTTT; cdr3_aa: CASSFPGRGRSGTDTQYF
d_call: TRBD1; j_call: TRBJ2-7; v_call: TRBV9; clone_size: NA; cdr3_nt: TGTGCCAGCAGCGCGGGGACAGGGGAGGGGAACGAGCAGTACTTC; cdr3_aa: CASSAGTGEGNEQYF
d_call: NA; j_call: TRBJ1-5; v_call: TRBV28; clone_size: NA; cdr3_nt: TGTGCCAGCAGTCTAAATCAGCCCCAGCATTTT; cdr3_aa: CASSLNQPQHF
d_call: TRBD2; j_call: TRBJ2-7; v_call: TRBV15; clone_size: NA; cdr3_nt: TGTGCCACCAGCCCGAGGAGTAGCGGGAGCCACGAGCAGTACTTC; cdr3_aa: CATSPRSSGSHEQYF
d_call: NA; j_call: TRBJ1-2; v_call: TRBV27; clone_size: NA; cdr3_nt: TGTGCCAGCAGTTCCACCCTCCGCGATGGCTACACCTTC; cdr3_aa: CASSSTLRDGYTF
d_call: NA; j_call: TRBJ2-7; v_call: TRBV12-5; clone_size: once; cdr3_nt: TGTGCTAGTGGTTTCGGGAGCAGGCGTGGAGCCTACGAGCAGTACTTC; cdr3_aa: CASGFGSRRGAYEQYF
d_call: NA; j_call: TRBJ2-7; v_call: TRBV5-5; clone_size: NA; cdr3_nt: TGTGCCAGCAGCTTCACAGGTTACGAGCAGTACTTC; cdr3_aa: CASSFTGYEQYF
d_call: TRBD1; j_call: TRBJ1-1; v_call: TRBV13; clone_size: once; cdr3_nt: TGTGCCAGCAGCTTATGGACAGGGGGAGGGAACACTGAAGCTTTCTTT; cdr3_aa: CASSLWTGGGNTEAFF
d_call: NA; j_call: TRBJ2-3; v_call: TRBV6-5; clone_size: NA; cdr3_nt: TGTGCCAGCAGTTACTCGAATGGACACCTCACAGATACGCAGTATTTT; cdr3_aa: CASSYSNGHLTDTQYF
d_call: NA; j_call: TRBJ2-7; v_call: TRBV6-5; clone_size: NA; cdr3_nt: TGTGCCAGCAGTTACTCGACGGGGTACGAGCAGTACTTC; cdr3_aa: CASSYSTGYEQYF
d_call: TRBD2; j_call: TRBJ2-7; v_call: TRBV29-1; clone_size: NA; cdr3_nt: TGCAGCGTCGCTAGGGCCGGGACTAGCGCCTACGAGCAGTACTTC; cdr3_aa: CSVARAGTSAYEQYF
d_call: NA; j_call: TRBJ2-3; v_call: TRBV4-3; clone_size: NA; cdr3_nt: TGCGCCAGCAGCCAAGATTCCGCGGATACGCAGTATTTT; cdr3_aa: CASSQDSADTQYF
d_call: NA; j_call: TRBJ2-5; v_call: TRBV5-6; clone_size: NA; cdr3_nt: TGTGCCAGCAGCTTGCACGAGGGGGGAGAGACCCAGTACTTC; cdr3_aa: CASSLHEGGETQYF
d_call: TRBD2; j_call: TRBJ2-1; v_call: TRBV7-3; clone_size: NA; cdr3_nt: TGTGCCAGCAGCTCCGGACTAGCGCCCTACAATGAGCAGTTCTTC; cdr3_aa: CASSSGLAPYNEQFF
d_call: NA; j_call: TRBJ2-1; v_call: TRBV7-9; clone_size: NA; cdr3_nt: TGTGCCAGCAGCTTAGGAAATTTTAAGGACTTAGTAAATGAGCAGTTCTTC; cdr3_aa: CASSLGNFKDLVNEQFF
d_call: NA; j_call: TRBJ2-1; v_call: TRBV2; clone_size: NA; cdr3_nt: TGTGCCAGCAGTGAAGCGGTCCAAAATGAGCAGTTCTTC; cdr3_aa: CASSEAVQNEQFF
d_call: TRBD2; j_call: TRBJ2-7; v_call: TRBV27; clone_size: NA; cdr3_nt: TGTGCCAGCAGCAGACTAGCGGCGTCTTCCTACGAGCAGTACTTC; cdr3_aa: CASSRLAASSYEQYF
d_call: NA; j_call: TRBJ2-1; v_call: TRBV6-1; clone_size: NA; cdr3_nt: TGTGCCAGCACCACCGAGGGGGGGTACTACAATGAGCAGTTCTTC; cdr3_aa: CASTTEGGYYNEQFF
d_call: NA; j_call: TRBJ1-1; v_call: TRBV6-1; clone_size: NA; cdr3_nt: TGTGCCAGCAGCCGGACAGAGAACACTGAAGCTTTCTTT; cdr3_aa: CASSRTENTEAFF
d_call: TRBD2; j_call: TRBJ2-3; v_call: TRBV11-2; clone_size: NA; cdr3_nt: TGTGCCAGCAGCCCCGGGGGGGCGTCTACAGATACGCAGTATTTT; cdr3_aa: CASSPGGASTDTQYF